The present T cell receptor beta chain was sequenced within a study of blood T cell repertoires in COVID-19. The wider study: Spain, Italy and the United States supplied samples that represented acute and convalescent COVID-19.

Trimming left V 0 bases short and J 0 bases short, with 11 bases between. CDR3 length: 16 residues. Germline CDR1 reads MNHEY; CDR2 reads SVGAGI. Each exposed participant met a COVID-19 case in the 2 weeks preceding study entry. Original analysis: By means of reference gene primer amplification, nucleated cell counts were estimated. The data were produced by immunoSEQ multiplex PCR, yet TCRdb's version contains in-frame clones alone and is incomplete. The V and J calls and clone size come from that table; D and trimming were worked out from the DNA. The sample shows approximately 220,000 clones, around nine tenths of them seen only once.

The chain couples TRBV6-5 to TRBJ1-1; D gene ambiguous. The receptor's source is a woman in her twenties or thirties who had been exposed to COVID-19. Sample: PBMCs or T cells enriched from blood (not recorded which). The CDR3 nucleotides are TGTGCCAGCAGTTACTCGTGGGGAGCTATGAACACTGAAGCTTTCTTT. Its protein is CASSYSWGAMNTEAFF.